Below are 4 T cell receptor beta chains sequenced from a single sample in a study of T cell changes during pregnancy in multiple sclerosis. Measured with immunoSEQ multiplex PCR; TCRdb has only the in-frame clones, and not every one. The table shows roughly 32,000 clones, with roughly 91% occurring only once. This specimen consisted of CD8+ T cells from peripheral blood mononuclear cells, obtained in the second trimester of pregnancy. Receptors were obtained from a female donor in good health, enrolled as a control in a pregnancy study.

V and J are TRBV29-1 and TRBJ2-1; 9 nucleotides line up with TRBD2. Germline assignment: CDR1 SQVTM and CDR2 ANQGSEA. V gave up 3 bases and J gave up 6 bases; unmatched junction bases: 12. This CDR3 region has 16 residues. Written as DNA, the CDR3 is TGCAGCGTTGACAACCTAGCGGGACGACCCGGCAATGAGCAGTTCTTC. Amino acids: CSVDNLAGRPGNEQFF.

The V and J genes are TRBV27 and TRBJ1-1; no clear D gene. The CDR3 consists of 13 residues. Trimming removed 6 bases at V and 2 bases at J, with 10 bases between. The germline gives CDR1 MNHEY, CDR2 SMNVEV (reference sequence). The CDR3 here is CASRGEGNTEAFF. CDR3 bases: TGTGCCAGCAGGGGCGAGGGTAACACTGAAGCTTTCTTT.

CDR3 amino acids: CASSQGHAYNYGYTF. CDR3 nucleotides: TGCGCCAGCAGCCAGGGACACGCATATAACTATGGCTACACCTTC. The chain links TRBV4-1 to TRBJ1-2; possible D gene TRBD1, 6 bases. This CDR3 has 15 amino acids. Between the trimmed V and J ends, which lost 3 bases and 1 base, there was a span of 12 bases. Per the germline V gene, CDR1 is MGHRA and CDR2 is YSYEKL.

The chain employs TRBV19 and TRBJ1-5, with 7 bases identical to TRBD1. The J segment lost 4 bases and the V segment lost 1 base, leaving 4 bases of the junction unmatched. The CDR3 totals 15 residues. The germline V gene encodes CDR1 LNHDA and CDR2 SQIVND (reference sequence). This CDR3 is CASSIGRQGNQPQHF. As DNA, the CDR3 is TGTGCCAGTAGTATAGGAAGACAGGGAAATCAGCCCCAGCATTTT.